The rows below give T cell receptor beta chains drawn from one sample of a study of cytomegalovirus exposure and HLA in healthy donors. The assay was immunoSEQ multiplex PCR, and TCRdb's table has in-frame clones only and misses some. The table records over 200,000 clones, less than 85% of them present only once. Material: PBMCs. The receptor source for this set is a woman younger than 30 in good health and CMV-seronegative. The CDR3 runs from the conserved cysteine through the conserved F or W. The order of the fields is clone size, D gene, V gene, J gene, CDR3 DNA, CDR3 protein. A D gene is named only where the DNA matches it firmly. Rows give clone size only sometimes, using once, few, many, or a class for an expanded clone.

clone size: once; D gene: -; V gene: TRBV4-1; J gene: TRBJ1-4; CDR3 DNA: TGCGCCAGCAGCCAAGTGGAGAATGAAAAACTGTTTTTT; CDR3 protein: CASSQVENEKLFF
clone size: -; D gene: TRBD2; V gene: TRBV30; J gene: TRBJ2-5; CDR3 DNA: TGTGCCTGGAGCCGGGGGGACCAAGAGACCCAGTACTTC; CDR3 protein: CAWSRGDQETQYF
clone size: -; D gene: TRBD1; V gene: TRBV2; J gene: TRBJ2-3; CDR3 DNA: TGTGCCAGCAATAAACAGGGGGCGGCGGCAGATACGCAGTATTTT; CDR3 protein: CASNKQGAAADTQYF
clone size: -; D gene: -; V gene: TRBV9; J gene: TRBJ2-5; CDR3 DNA: TGTGCCAGCAGTATGGGGGCCGGTGAGACCCAGTACTTC; CDR3 protein: CASSMGAGETQYF
clone size: -; D gene: TRBD2; V gene: TRBV6-6; J gene: TRBJ2-5; CDR3 DNA: TGTGCCAGCAGTTACCAAGCGGGAGTGACAGAGACCCAGTACTTC; CDR3 protein: CASSYQAGVTETQYF
clone size: few; D gene: -; V gene: TRBV28; J gene: TRBJ1-1; CDR3 DNA: TGTGCCAGCAGTGACCCTTTTGAAGCTTTCTTT; CDR3 protein: CASSDPFEAFF
clone size: -; D gene: -; V gene: TRBV30; J gene: TRBJ2-7; CDR3 DNA: TGTGCCTGGAGTCTGCCCTACGAGCAGTACTTC; CDR3 protein: CAWSLPYEQYF
clone size: -; D gene: -; V gene: TRBV30; J gene: TRBJ2-7; CDR3 DNA: TGTGCCTTGTCAGGGGATTCTTCCTCCTACGAGCAGTACTTC; CDR3 protein: CALSGDSSSYEQYF
clone size: few; D gene: TRBD1; V gene: TRBV28; J gene: TRBJ1-1; CDR3 DNA: TGTGCCAGCAGCCCGCAGGGGGCCCGGGCCCCTGAAGCTTTCTTT; CDR3 protein: CASSPQGARAPEAFF
clone size: -; D gene: -; V gene: TRBV12-5; J gene: TRBJ2-1; CDR3 DNA: TGTGCTAGTGGTTTGCGGGCAGGGTCAGAAACTGAGCAGTTCTTC; CDR3 protein: CASGLRAGSETEQFF
clone size: -; D gene: -; V gene: TRBV30; J gene: TRBJ1-1; CDR3 DNA: TGTGCCTGGAGTTCCGGGGGCACTGAAGCTTTCTTT; CDR3 protein: CAWSSGGTEAFF
clone size: few; D gene: TRBD1; V gene: TRBV28; J gene: TRBJ2-3; CDR3 DNA: TGTGCCAGCAGCTCCGCCGGGACAGACACAGATACGCAGTATTTT; CDR3 protein: CASSSAGTDTDTQYF
clone size: -; D gene: -; V gene: TRBV7-9; J gene: TRBJ2-5; CDR3 DNA: TGTGCCAGCAGCTCCATTAGGGGGGGTCAAGAGACCCAGTACTTC; CDR3 protein: CASSSIRGGQETQYF
clone size: -; D gene: -; V gene: TRBV27; J gene: TRBJ2-1; CDR3 DNA: TGTGCCAGCAGTTTAAAGGCGTCGCGGGGCAATGAGCAGTTCTTC; CDR3 protein: CASSLKASRGNEQFF
clone size: -; D gene: TRBD1; V gene: TRBV2; J gene: TRBJ1-2; CDR3 DNA: TGTGCCAGCAGTGAAGCGCCGGGACAGGGGAGCTTTGGCTACACCTTC; CDR3 protein: CASSEAPGQGSFGYTF
clone size: -; D gene: -; V gene: TRBV6-1; J gene: TRBJ2-7; CDR3 DNA: TGTGCCAGCAGCCCCGGGACGCTCTACGATGGGCAGTACTTC; CDR3 protein: CASSPGTLYDGQYF
clone size: -; D gene: -; V gene: TRBV15; J gene: TRBJ1-5; CDR3 DNA: TGTGCCACCAGCAGACCAGACAGTAGCAATCAGCCCCAGCATTTT; CDR3 protein: CATSRPDSSNQPQHF
clone size: once; D gene: -; V gene: TRBV27; J gene: TRBJ2-2; CDR3 DNA: TGTGCCAGCAAATTGTCCTTAGGGGAGCTGTTTTTT; CDR3 protein: CASKLSLGELFF
clone size: -; D gene: -; V gene: TRBV5-1; J gene: TRBJ2-5; CDR3 DNA: TGCGCCAGCAGCTTAACGGAACCCGGAGAGACCCAGTACTTC; CDR3 protein: CASSLTEPGETQYF
clone size: -; D gene: -; V gene: TRBV2; J gene: TRBJ2-5; CDR3 DNA: TGTGCCAGCGTTTGGGGTGGTTCGTCGTACCAAGAGACCCAGTACTTC; CDR3 protein: CASVWGGSSYQETQYF
clone size: -; D gene: -; V gene: TRBV6-5; J gene: TRBJ2-1; CDR3 DNA: TGTGCCAGCAGTTACTCGCACCTCTACAATGAGCAGTTCTTC; CDR3 protein: CASSYSHLYNEQFF
clone size: -; D gene: -; V gene: TRBV5-6; J gene: TRBJ2-6; CDR3 DNA: TGTGCCAGCAGCAGGGCCTCACCTGGGGCCAACGTCCTGACTTTC; CDR3 protein: CASSRASPGANVLTF
clone size: -; D gene: -; V gene: TRBV29-1; J gene: TRBJ1-2; CDR3 DNA: TGCAGCGTCCCAGCGGAGGTCTATGGCTACACCTTC; CDR3 protein: CSVPAEVYGYTF